A selection of T cell receptor beta chains follows, all from one sample in a study of T cell changes during pregnancy in multiple sclerosis. Clones were sequenced by immunoSEQ multiplex PCR, and TCRdb holds only the in-frame ones, with some missing. The sample contains more than 80,000 clones, roughly nine tenths of which appear only once. This material consisted of peripheral blood, taken in the first trimester of pregnancy. These receptor sequences come from a female donor with multiple sclerosis, enrolled in a pregnancy study. CDR3s include the opening cysteine and the closing phenylalanine or tryptophan. D genes are given only for firm matches. The size field is filled for only some rows; it gives once, few, many or a size class.

CDR3nt: TGTGCCAGCCCCTCTGGACTCCCTTACAATGAGCAGTTCTTC; CDR3aa: CASPSGLPYNEQFF; abundance: .; j_gene: TRBJ2-1; v_gene: TRBV2; d_gene: .
CDR3nt: TGTGCCAGCAGCTTAGAAAGGAGGCTCGACTACAATGAGCAGTTCTTC; CDR3aa: CASSLERRLDYNEQFF; abundance: once; j_gene: TRBJ2-1; v_gene: TRBV5-4; d_gene: .
CDR3nt: TGTGCCAGCAGCAAGAGACTACAGGGGGACTATGGCTACACCTTC; CDR3aa: CASSKRLQGDYGYTF; abundance: .; j_gene: TRBJ1-2; v_gene: TRBV7-9; d_gene: TRBD1
CDR3nt: TGCAGCGCTCACGGGACAGGGAACACTGAAGCTTTCTTT; CDR3aa: CSAHGTGNTEAFF; abundance: .; j_gene: TRBJ1-1; v_gene: TRBV29-1; d_gene: TRBD1
CDR3nt: TGTGCCAGCAGCTTAGCGGGGACAGGAGGCACTGAAGCTTTCTTT; CDR3aa: CASSLAGTGGTEAFF; abundance: few; j_gene: TRBJ1-1; v_gene: TRBV5-5; d_gene: TRBD1
CDR3nt: TGCGCCAGCAGCTTGGAGAGGACAGACTACAATGAGCAGTTCTTC; CDR3aa: CASSLERTDYNEQFF; abundance: .; j_gene: TRBJ2-1; v_gene: TRBV5-1; d_gene: .
CDR3nt: TGTGCCTGGAGTCCGGGACAGGGGAGCGGCTACACCTTC; CDR3aa: CAWSPGQGSGYTF; abundance: once; j_gene: TRBJ1-2; v_gene: TRBV30; d_gene: TRBD1
CDR3nt: TGTGCCAGTAGGATGCGACATCACTCTGGAAACACCATATATTTT; CDR3aa: CASRMRHHSGNTIYF; abundance: once; j_gene: TRBJ1-3; v_gene: TRBV19; d_gene: .
CDR3nt: TGCGCCAGCAGCTCCGGTTACGACACTGAAGCTTTCTTT; CDR3aa: CASSSGYDTEAFF; abundance: once; j_gene: TRBJ1-1; v_gene: TRBV5-1; d_gene: .
CDR3nt: TGCAGCGTTGGTATTAGCGAGCAGTACTTC; CDR3aa: CSVGISEQYF; abundance: .; j_gene: TRBJ2-7; v_gene: TRBV29-1; d_gene: .
CDR3nt: TGCAGCGTCCGCGACAGGGGTGGAGGCTACACCTTC; CDR3aa: CSVRDRGGGYTF; abundance: few; j_gene: TRBJ1-2; v_gene: TRBV29-1; d_gene: TRBD1
CDR3nt: TGTGCCAGCAGCCCCCAAACAGGGCCGAACACCGGGGAGCTGTTTTTT; CDR3aa: CASSPQTGPNTGELFF; abundance: .; j_gene: TRBJ2-2; v_gene: TRBV11-2; d_gene: .
CDR3nt: TGTGCCAGCAGCGTAGGGGGCGGGGGCTACGAGCAGTACTTC; CDR3aa: CASSVGGGGYEQYF; abundance: .; j_gene: TRBJ2-7; v_gene: TRBV9; d_gene: TRBD2
CDR3nt: TGCGCCAGCAGCCACCCTACAGGGGCATACGAGCAGTACTTC; CDR3aa: CASSHPTGAYEQYF; abundance: .; j_gene: TRBJ2-7; v_gene: TRBV4-3; d_gene: TRBD1
CDR3nt: TGTGCCAGCAGCTTGAAGTTCACAGGGTACAATGAGCAGTTCTTC; CDR3aa: CASSLKFTGYNEQFF; abundance: .; j_gene: TRBJ2-1; v_gene: TRBV5-6; d_gene: .
CDR3nt: TGTGCCTGGATCTCACCCCCATCCACCGGGACTCGCGGCTACACCTTC; CDR3aa: CAWISPPSTGTRGYTF; abundance: .; j_gene: TRBJ1-2; v_gene: TRBV30; d_gene: .
CDR3nt: TGTGCCAGCAGCTTCGATAGCGGGAGGGCCAATGAGCAGTTCTTC; CDR3aa: CASSFDSGRANEQFF; abundance: .; j_gene: TRBJ2-1; v_gene: TRBV7-9; d_gene: TRBD2
CDR3nt: TGTGCCAGCATCCAGGGGGGGAACACCGGGGAGCTGTTTTTT; CDR3aa: CASIQGGNTGELFF; abundance: .; j_gene: TRBJ2-2; v_gene: TRBV28; d_gene: .
CDR3nt: TGTGCCAGCACCCTACTAGCGGGGGCAGCAGATACGCAGTATTTT; CDR3aa: CASTLLAGAADTQYF; abundance: .; j_gene: TRBJ2-3; v_gene: TRBV27; d_gene: TRBD2
CDR3nt: TGTGCCAGCAGCTCCGGGACTAGGGAGCAGTATTTT; CDR3aa: CASSSGTREQYF; abundance: .; j_gene: TRBJ2-3; v_gene: TRBV2; d_gene: TRBD2
CDR3nt: TGTGCCAGCAGCCCAGGATACGTGGGGCATGGCTACACCTTC; CDR3aa: CASSPGYVGHGYTF; abundance: .; j_gene: TRBJ1-2; v_gene: TRBV11-2; d_gene: .
CDR3nt: TGTGCCAGCAGCTTAAACAGTTACAATGAGCAGTTCTTC; CDR3aa: CASSLNSYNEQFF; abundance: .; j_gene: TRBJ2-1; v_gene: TRBV7-9; d_gene: .
CDR3nt: TGTGCCAGCAGTGAAGGTAGCGCGTCCTACAATGAGCAGTTCTTC; CDR3aa: CASSEGSASYNEQFF; abundance: .; j_gene: TRBJ2-1; v_gene: TRBV6-4; d_gene: .
CDR3nt: TGTGCCAGCAGTTACCTAGGGAGCGGAACTGAAGCTTTCTTT; CDR3aa: CASSYLGSGTEAFF; abundance: .; j_gene: TRBJ1-1; v_gene: TRBV28; d_gene: .
CDR3nt: TGTGCCAGCAGTTTCGGGGTCTACTATGGCTACACCTTC; CDR3aa: CASSFGVYYGYTF; abundance: .; j_gene: TRBJ1-2; v_gene: TRBV27; d_gene: .
CDR3nt: TGCGCCAGCAGTCCCGGGTCCTCCACAGATACGCAGTATTTT; CDR3aa: CASSPGSSTDTQYF; abundance: .; j_gene: TRBJ2-3; v_gene: TRBV23-1; d_gene: .
CDR3nt: TGCGCCAGCAGCCAACCTGGGGGGGGTGCTCGCTCTGGGGCCAACGTCCTGACTTTC; CDR3aa: CASSQPGGGARSGANVLTF; abundance: .; j_gene: TRBJ2-6; v_gene: TRBV4-1; d_gene: TRBD2
CDR3nt: TGTGCCAGTAGTATAGTCGGGGGGGGAGGAGGCTACACCTTC; CDR3aa: CASSIVGGGGGYTF; abundance: .; j_gene: TRBJ1-2; v_gene: TRBV19; d_gene: .
CDR3nt: TGTGCCAGCAGTCGAGGGAGGCTCACCGGGGAGCTGTTTTTT; CDR3aa: CASSRGRLTGELFF; abundance: .; j_gene: TRBJ2-2; v_gene: TRBV27; d_gene: .
CDR3nt: TGTGCCAGCAGCTTGGTAGCGGGAGGTTCCACAGATACGCAGTATTTT; CDR3aa: CASSLVAGGSTDTQYF; abundance: .; j_gene: TRBJ2-3; v_gene: TRBV5-6; d_gene: TRBD2
CDR3nt: TGCGCCAGCAGCGACCCGACAGCCCCGGGCACCGGGGAGCTGTTTTTT; CDR3aa: CASSDPTAPGTGELFF; abundance: once; j_gene: TRBJ2-2; v_gene: TRBV4-1; d_gene: .
CDR3nt: TGTGCCTGGAGTGTACGAAGGGGTGAGACCCAGTACTTC; CDR3aa: CAWSVRRGETQYF; abundance: .; j_gene: TRBJ2-5; v_gene: TRBV30; d_gene: .
CDR3nt: TGTGCCAGCAGCGTAGCTGAGTCCTACAATGAGCAGTTCTTC; CDR3aa: CASSVAESYNEQFF; abundance: .; j_gene: TRBJ2-1; v_gene: TRBV9; d_gene: .
CDR3nt: TGCGCCAGCAGCCAAGACCTCCGGGGACTAGCGATGAACGAGCAGTACTTC; CDR3aa: CASSQDLRGLAMNEQYF; abundance: .; j_gene: TRBJ2-7; v_gene: TRBV4-1; d_gene: TRBD2
CDR3nt: TGCAGCGTTGGAGGGGACGCGGGGGGGCTCAATGAGCAGTTCTTC; CDR3aa: CSVGGDAGGLNEQFF; abundance: .; j_gene: TRBJ2-1; v_gene: TRBV29-1; d_gene: TRBD2
CDR3nt: TGCGCCAGCAGCGGGTCCGGGACAGCTTTGCACTATGGCTACACCTTC; CDR3aa: CASSGSGTALHYGYTF; abundance: .; j_gene: TRBJ1-2; v_gene: TRBV5-1; d_gene: TRBD1
CDR3nt: TGTGCCAGTAGTATAGGTCCTAGCGGGAGTACCAATGAGCAGTTCTTC; CDR3aa: CASSIGPSGSTNEQFF; abundance: once; j_gene: TRBJ2-1; v_gene: TRBV19; d_gene: TRBD2
CDR3nt: TGTACCAGCAGTTACACCGGGACAGCCAGACGCGGCTACACCTTC; CDR3aa: CTSSYTGTARRGYTF; abundance: .; j_gene: TRBJ1-2; v_gene: TRBV6-6; d_gene: TRBD1
CDR3nt: TGTGCCAGTAGTCAGACAGGGGGCTACACTGAAGCTTTCTTT; CDR3aa: CASSQTGGYTEAFF; abundance: few; j_gene: TRBJ1-1; v_gene: TRBV19; d_gene: TRBD1
CDR3nt: TGTGCCAGCAGCCCGCCTCAGATTAACTATGGCTACACCTTC; CDR3aa: CASSPPQINYGYTF; abundance: .; j_gene: TRBJ1-2; v_gene: TRBV5-4; d_gene: .
CDR3nt: TGTGCCAGCAGCCAAGCCCGACAGGGGTGGTTCACTGAAGCTTTCTTT; CDR3aa: CASSQARQGWFTEAFF; abundance: .; j_gene: TRBJ1-1; v_gene: TRBV14; d_gene: TRBD1
CDR3nt: TGTGCCAGCAGCCGGGACAGGCAGTACCAAGAGACCCAGTACTTC; CDR3aa: CASSRDRQYQETQYF; abundance: .; j_gene: TRBJ2-5; v_gene: TRBV5-4; d_gene: TRBD1
CDR3nt: TGTGCCAGCAGTTCCCAGGGTCCCGGGGAGCTGTTTTTT; CDR3aa: CASSSQGPGELFF; abundance: .; j_gene: TRBJ2-2; v_gene: TRBV11-2; d_gene: .
CDR3nt: TGTGCCAGCAACCCGAGTGTCGGGGAGCTGTTTTTT; CDR3aa: CASNPSVGELFF; abundance: .; j_gene: TRBJ2-2; v_gene: TRBV28; d_gene: .
CDR3nt: TGTGCCAGCAGCTTAGATTGGAGGCCCGACTATGGCTACACCTTC; CDR3aa: CASSLDWRPDYGYTF; abundance: .; j_gene: TRBJ1-2; v_gene: TRBV7-9; d_gene: .
CDR3nt: TGCGCCAGCGGGGAGGACAGGGGGGTGAACGAGCAGTACTTC; CDR3aa: CASGEDRGVNEQYF; abundance: .; j_gene: TRBJ2-7; v_gene: TRBV5-1; d_gene: TRBD1
CDR3nt: TGTGCCAGCAGCCAACCGGTGGAAAACATTCAGTACTTC; CDR3aa: CASSQPVENIQYF; abundance: .; j_gene: TRBJ2-4; v_gene: TRBV5-5; d_gene: .
CDR3nt: TGTGCCAGCAGTTTATTGAAGGGGCCTGGAAACACCATATATTTT; CDR3aa: CASSLLKGPGNTIYF; abundance: .; j_gene: TRBJ1-3; v_gene: TRBV28; d_gene: .
CDR3nt: TGTGCCAGCAGCCCTTTGGCGGGAGCCTCTTCTCGCGAGCAGTACTTC; CDR3aa: CASSPLAGASSREQYF; abundance: once; j_gene: TRBJ2-7; v_gene: TRBV7-2; d_gene: TRBD2
CDR3nt: TGCGCCAGCAGCAAAGGACAGGATTACAATGAGCAGTTCTTC; CDR3aa: CASSKGQDYNEQFF; abundance: .; j_gene: TRBJ2-1; v_gene: TRBV5-1; d_gene: TRBD1
CDR3nt: TGTGCCAGCAGCGTAGGTCAGCGGCAAGAGACCCAGTACTTC; CDR3aa: CASSVGQRQETQYF; abundance: .; j_gene: TRBJ2-5; v_gene: TRBV9; d_gene: .
CDR3nt: TGTGCCAGCAGACTTGGGACAGCGGAGGCCTACGAGCAGTACTTC; CDR3aa: CASRLGTAEAYEQYF; abundance: .; j_gene: TRBJ2-7; v_gene: TRBV7-6; d_gene: TRBD1
CDR3nt: TGTGCCAGCAGCCCAAGACAGGGGTCCAATGAGCAGTTCTTC; CDR3aa: CASSPRQGSNEQFF; abundance: .; j_gene: TRBJ2-1; v_gene: TRBV11-2; d_gene: TRBD1
CDR3nt: TGTGCCAGCAGTCCGAACCTTCCGGGGGTCACTGAAGCTTTCTTT; CDR3aa: CASSPNLPGVTEAFF; abundance: .; j_gene: TRBJ1-1; v_gene: TRBV27; d_gene: .
CDR3nt: TGTGCCAGCAGACCGACAGGGACTGGCTACACCTTC; CDR3aa: CASRPTGTGYTF; abundance: .; j_gene: TRBJ1-2; v_gene: TRBV5-5; d_gene: TRBD1
CDR3nt: TGTGCCTCTTGGTCCGGGGGTTATGAGCAGTTCTTC; CDR3aa: CASWSGGYEQFF; abundance: .; j_gene: TRBJ2-1; v_gene: TRBV10-3; d_gene: .
CDR3nt: TGTGCCACCAGCAGAGCCACTAGCACAGATACGCAGTATTTT; CDR3aa: CATSRATSTDTQYF; abundance: .; j_gene: TRBJ2-3; v_gene: TRBV15; d_gene: .
CDR3nt: TGTGCCAGCAGTTTAAATCTTAGGCGGACAGGGTACGAGCAGTACTTC; CDR3aa: CASSLNLRRTGYEQYF; abundance: .; j_gene: TRBJ2-7; v_gene: TRBV28; d_gene: TRBD1
CDR3nt: TGTGCCAGTAGTACCGGGACAGGGCGAGTAGGGGACACTGAAGCTTTCTTT; CDR3aa: CASSTGTGRVGDTEAFF; abundance: .; j_gene: TRBJ1-1; v_gene: TRBV19; d_gene: TRBD1